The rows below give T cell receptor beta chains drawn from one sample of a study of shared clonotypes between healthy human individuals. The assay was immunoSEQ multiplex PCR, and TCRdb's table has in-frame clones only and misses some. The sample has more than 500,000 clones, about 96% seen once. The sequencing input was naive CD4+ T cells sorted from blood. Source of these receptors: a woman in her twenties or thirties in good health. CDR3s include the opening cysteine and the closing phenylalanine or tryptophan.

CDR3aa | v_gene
CASSPLRGPQETQYF | TRBV25-1
CASSQPGGTGSYGYTF | TRBV18
CASSLGEPGITGELFF | TRBV7-8
CASSPAGTGDYEQYF | TRBV28
CASSLVLAGRNEQFF | TRBV5-1
CAIRGTSGGSYNEQFF | TRBV10-3
CASSRGQGFNSGANVLTF | TRBV19
CASSRDTGISTDTQYF | TRBV4-1
CASSIDDQYYGYTF | TRBV19
CASSRSGGELFF | TRBV14
CASRPGLAGVYEQYF | TRBV6-5
CASSSLPLQPQHF | TRBV6-6
CASSCPPKTIYF | TRBV21-1
CASSLPGGTDTQYF | TRBV27
CASSSPGYEQYF | TRBV28
CASSLDGNQPQHF | TRBV7-8